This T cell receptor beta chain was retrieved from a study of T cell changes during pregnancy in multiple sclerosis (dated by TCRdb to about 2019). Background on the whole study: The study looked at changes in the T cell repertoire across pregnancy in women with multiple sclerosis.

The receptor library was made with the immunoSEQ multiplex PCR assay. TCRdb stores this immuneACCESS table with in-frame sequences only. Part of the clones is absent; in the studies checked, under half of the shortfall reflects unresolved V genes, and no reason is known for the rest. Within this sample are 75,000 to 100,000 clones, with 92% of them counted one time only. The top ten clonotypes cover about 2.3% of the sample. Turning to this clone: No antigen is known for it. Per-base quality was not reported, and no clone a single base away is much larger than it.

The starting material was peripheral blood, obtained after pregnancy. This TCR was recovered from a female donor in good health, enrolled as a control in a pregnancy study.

The CDR3 loop reads CASSLGSRAEQFF. DNA sequence: TGTGCCAGCAGCTTAGGTTCCAGGGCTGAGCAGTTCTTC. This chain is built from TRBV11-3 and TRBJ2-1; the D region possibly corresponds to TRBD1 (5 bases align). Counted from cysteine to phenylalanine, this CDR3 has 13 amino acids. The only DNA kept is the CDR3, 39 bases in frame from the first base. A distance of 10 bases separates the germline ends of V and J, which lose 1 base and 9 bases respectively. CDR1 SGHNT and CDR2 YENEEA are derived from the germline V gene.